Sequencing of this T cell receptor (beta chain) was carried out in a study of cytomegalovirus exposure and HLA in healthy donors. Across the study: Drawn from HLA-typed donors, around 85 million unique TCRs were held in an early data release.

Per germline, CDR1 MNHEY and CDR2 SVGAGI. V was pared by 1 base and J by 1 base, with 5 bases between. CDR3 length: 15 residues. Primers for the PCR totalled 60 Vbeta and 13 Jbeta. Sequencing used immunoSEQ multiplex PCR; TCRdb keeps in-frame clones, though not all of them. The sample records some 60,000 clones, approximately 80% being singletons. Sequenced sample: PBMCs. V is TRBV6-5 and J is TRBJ1-6; D is ambiguous. This sequence was found in a male donor in good health and CMV-seronegative. The CDR3 protein is CASSYLASYNSPLHF. The CDR3 coding sequence is TGTGCCAGCAGTTACTTGGCTTCCTATAATTCACCCCTCCACTTT.